The entry that follows covers one T cell receptor beta chain sequence. The sample has other DNA sequences that encode this CDR3 too. The data were obtained in a study of shared clonotypes between healthy human individuals. CDR1 is SEHNR and CDR2 is FQNEAQ in the germline V gene (reference sequence). This CDR3 spans 15 amino acids. The V segment lost 2 bases and the J segment 7 bases; nucleotides outside the gene matches: 3. Produced via immunoSEQ multiplex PCR; TCRdb's table is partial and in-frame only. The sample carries over 2 million clones, 90% to 95% recorded once. Healthy and HIV-negative, the adult donors had no recent acute infections or vaccinations.

The specimen was naive CD4+ T cells sorted from blood. Subset described: CD45RA+ positively selected. This chain uses TRBV7-9 with TRBJ1-4, with 11 bases that match TRBD1. The receptor comes from a man between 18 and 35 years old in good health. CDR3 region: CASSLLGTGGEKLFF. In DNA, the CDR3 is TGTGCCAGCAGCTTACTAGGGACAGGGGGTGAAAAACTGTTTTTT.